The 9 T cell receptor beta chains below all came from one sample that was sequenced in a study of CD8 T cells in ankylosing spondylitis. Their specific antigens are unknown. Study conclusions and caveats: Ankylosing spondylitis blood appeared to be characterized by a TCR beta motif of 8 or 9 highly homologous variants.

TCRdb analysed the 5' RACE reads with MiXCR anew, one entry per CDR3 protein. The data show more than 650,000 distinct CDR3 sequences, approximately 12% seen once. Sequencing was performed on blood, either unsorted or a sorted T cell fraction (not recorded which). These receptors came from a male donor with ankylosing spondylitis.

This clonotype has just a few counts. The gene calls are TRBV15 and TRBJ2-2, with TRBD1 identical over 8 bases. The germline CDR1 and CDR2 sequences are LNHNV and YYDKDF (reference sequence). V was pared by 5 bases and J by 0 bases, with 5 bases of the junction left unmatched. This CDR3 region has 16 residues. The CDR3 sequence is CATSGGQGTNTGELFF. The CDR3, as DNA: TGTGCCACCAGCGGAGGACAGGGAACGAACACCGGGGAGCTGTTTTTT.

The chain couples TRBV3-1 to TRBJ2-2; D may be TRBD1 or TRBD2 (6 bases each). CDR1 and CDR2 from the germline V gene are LGHDT and YNNKEL (reference sequence). Trimming stripped 8 bases from V and 0 bases from J, with 16 bases between. This CDR3 region has 16 residues. The DNA for the CDR3 is TGTGCCAGCGTACAGGGAGGTTCCGCGAACACCGGGGAGCTGTTTTTT. It is translated as CASVQGGSANTGELFF.

This clonotype was counted at least ten times. J is TRBJ2-2 and V is TRBV20-1; 7 bases agree with TRBD1. The V gene end was trimmed by 5 bases and the J gene end by 1 base; junction bases not matched to a gene: 7. CDR3 length: 15 residues. Looked up from germline, CDR1 is DFQATT and CDR2 is SNEGSKA (reference sequence). CDR3 loop: CSADTDRLNTGELFF. Written as DNA, the CDR3 is TGCAGTGCTGATACGGACAGGTTGAACACCGGGGAGCTGTTTTTT.

At least ten counts were recorded for this clonotype. J is TRBJ2-1 and V is TRBV20-1; TRBD2 matches 8 bases. The germline V gene encodes CDR1 DFQATT and CDR2 SNEGSKA (reference sequence). V lost 1 base and J lost 10; bases outside the gene matches: 0. The CDR3 extends over 11 amino acids. CDR3 DNA: TGCAGTGCTAGAGCGGGGGGGGAGCAGTTCTTC. Translated, it gives CSARAGGEQFF.

This clonotype was seen more than once but under ten times. This sequence joins TRBV20-1 and TRBJ1-2; D may be TRBD1 (5 bases). CDR3 length: 13 residues. Germline V gene lookup returns CDR1 DFQATT and CDR2 SNEGSKA (reference sequence). V shed 5 bases and J shed 7 bases, with 17 bases lying between them. The CDR3 DNA reads TGCAGTGCTCCCGACAGACAAAGAAGTGGCTACACCTTC. This codes for CSAPDRQRSGYTF.

This clonotype was seen repeatedly, ten times or more. CDR3 sequence (DNA): TGTGCCAGCAGCGTAGTTGGGACGTCTTACACAGATACGCAGTATTTT. Translation gives CASSVVGTSYTDTQYF. This chain joins TRBV9 and TRBJ2-3; D tentatively reads TRBD1 or TRBD2 (5 bases each). The V gene lost 0 bases and the J gene lost 2 bases, with 13 bases spanning the gap. CDR3 length equals 16 residues. From germline, CDR1 is SGDLS and CDR2 YYNGEE.

The rearrangement links TRBV7-6 to TRBJ2-3; a possible D gene is TRBD2 (5 bases). CDR1 SGHVS and CDR2 FNYEAQ come from the germline V gene. Trimming stripped 4 bases from V and 4 bases from J, with 18 bases between. The length of the CDR3 is 16 residues. The CDR3 protein is CASSSGPPGGPDTQYF. CDR3 sequence (DNA): TGTGCCAGCAGCTCAGGCCCCCCTGGCGGGCCAGATACGCAGTATTTT.

This clonotype turned up a few times. The V call is TRBV7-3, the J call TRBJ2-3; D gene unclear. This CDR3 comprises 14 residues. Trimming stripped 5 bases from V and 4 bases from J, with 13 bases between. Germline V gene lookup returns CDR1 SGHTA and CDR2 FQGTGA. The CDR3 reads CASSLTIPPDTQYF. The CDR3 DNA reads as TGTGCCAGCAGCCTGACCATCCCGCCAGATACGCAGTATTTT.

The rearrangement uses TRBV7-2 and TRBJ2-2; TRBD2 agrees at 7 bases. The CDR3 has 16 amino acids. In germline, CDR1 is SGHTA, CDR2 FQGNSA. Trimming cost V 5 bases and J 2 bases; bases outside gene matches: 8. CDR3 bases: TGTGCCAGCAGCCGAAACGGGGGGTTCAACACCGGGGAGCTGTTTTTT. Translated, it gives CASSRNGGFNTGELFF.